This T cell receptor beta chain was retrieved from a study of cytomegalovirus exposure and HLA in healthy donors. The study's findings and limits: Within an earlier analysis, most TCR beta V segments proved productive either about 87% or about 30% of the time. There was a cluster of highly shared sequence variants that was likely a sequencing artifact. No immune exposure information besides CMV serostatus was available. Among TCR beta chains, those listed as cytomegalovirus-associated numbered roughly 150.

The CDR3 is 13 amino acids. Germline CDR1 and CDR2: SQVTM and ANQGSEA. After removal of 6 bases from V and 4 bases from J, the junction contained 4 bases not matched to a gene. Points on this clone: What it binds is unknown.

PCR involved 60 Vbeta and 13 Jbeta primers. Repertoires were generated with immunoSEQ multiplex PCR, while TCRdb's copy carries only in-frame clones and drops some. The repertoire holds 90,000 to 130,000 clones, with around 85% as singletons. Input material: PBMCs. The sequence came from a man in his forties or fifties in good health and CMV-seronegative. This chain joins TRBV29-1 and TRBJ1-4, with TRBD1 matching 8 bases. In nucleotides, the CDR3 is TGCAGCGTGCGGACAGGGAGTAATGAAAAACTGTTTTTT. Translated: CSVRTGSNEKLFF. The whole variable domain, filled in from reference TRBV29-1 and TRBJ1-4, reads SAVISQKPSRDICQRGTSLTIQCQVDSQVTMMFWYRQQPGQSLTLIATANQGSEATYESGFVIDKFPISRPNLTFSTLTVSNMSPEDSSIYLCSVRTGSNEKLFFGSGTQLSVL.